This TCR beta chain is from a study of T cell responses to AZD1222 COVID-19 vaccine. Whole-study findings and limits: Clonal diversity may have been underestimated in mostly white British donors.

Note on this clone: Its antigen is not identified.

Clones were sequenced by immunoSEQ multiplex PCR, and TCRdb holds only the in-frame ones, with some missing. Among roughly 150,000 clones listed, almost 95% were seen once. After removal of 3 bases from V and 2 bases from J, the junction contained 13 bases not matched to a gene. This CDR3 is built from 18 residues. The germline V gene has CDR1 SEHNR and CDR2 FQNEAQ (reference sequence). Sequenced here: peripheral blood, sampled on day 0 of AZD1222 vaccination. V usage is TRBV7-9 and J usage is TRBJ1-2; TRBD1 matches 9 bases. This sequence originates from an adult in good health. CDR3 amino acids: CASSLPARDRELNYGYTF. The CDR3 nucleotides are TGTGCCAGCAGCTTGCCGGCCCGGGACAGGGAATTAAACTATGGCTACACCTTC. Based on the CDR3 plus reference TRBV7-9 and TRBJ1-2, the full variable domain is DTGVSQNPRHKITKRGQNVTFRCDPISEHNRLYWYRQTLGQGPEFLTYFQNEAQLEKSRLLSDRFSAERPKGSFSTLEIQRTEQGDSAMYLCASSLPARDRELNYGYTFGSGTRLTVV.